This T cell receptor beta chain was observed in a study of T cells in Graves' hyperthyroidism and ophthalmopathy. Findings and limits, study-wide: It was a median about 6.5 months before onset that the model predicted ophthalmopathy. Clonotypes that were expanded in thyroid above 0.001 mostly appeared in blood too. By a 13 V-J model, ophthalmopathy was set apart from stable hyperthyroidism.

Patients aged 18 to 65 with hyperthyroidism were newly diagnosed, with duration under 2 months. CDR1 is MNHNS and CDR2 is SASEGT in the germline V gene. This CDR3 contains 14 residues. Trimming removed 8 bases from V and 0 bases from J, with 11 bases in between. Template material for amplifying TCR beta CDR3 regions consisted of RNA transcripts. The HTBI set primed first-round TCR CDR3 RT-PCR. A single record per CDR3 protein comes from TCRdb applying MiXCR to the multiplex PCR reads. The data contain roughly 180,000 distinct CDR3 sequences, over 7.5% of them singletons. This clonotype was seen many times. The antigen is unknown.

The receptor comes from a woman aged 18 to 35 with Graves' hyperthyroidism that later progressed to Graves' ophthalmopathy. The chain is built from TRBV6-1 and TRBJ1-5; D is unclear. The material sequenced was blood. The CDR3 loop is CASWRVNSNQPQHF. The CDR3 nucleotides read TGTGCCAGCTGGAGGGTTAATAGCAATCAGCCCCAGCATTTT.